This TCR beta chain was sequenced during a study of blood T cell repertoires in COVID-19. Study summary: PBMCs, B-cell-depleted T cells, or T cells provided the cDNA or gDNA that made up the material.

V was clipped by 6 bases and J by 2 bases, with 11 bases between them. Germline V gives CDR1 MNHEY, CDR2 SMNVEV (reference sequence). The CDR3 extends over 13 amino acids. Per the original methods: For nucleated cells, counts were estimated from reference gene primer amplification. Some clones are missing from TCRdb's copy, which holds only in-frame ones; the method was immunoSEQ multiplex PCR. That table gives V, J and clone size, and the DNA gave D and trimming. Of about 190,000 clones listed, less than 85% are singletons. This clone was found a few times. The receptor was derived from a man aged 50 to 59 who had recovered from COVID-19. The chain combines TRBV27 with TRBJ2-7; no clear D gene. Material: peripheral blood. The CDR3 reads CASRLTPAYEQYF. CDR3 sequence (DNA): TGTGCCAGCAGGTTGACACCTGCCTACGAGCAGTACTTC.